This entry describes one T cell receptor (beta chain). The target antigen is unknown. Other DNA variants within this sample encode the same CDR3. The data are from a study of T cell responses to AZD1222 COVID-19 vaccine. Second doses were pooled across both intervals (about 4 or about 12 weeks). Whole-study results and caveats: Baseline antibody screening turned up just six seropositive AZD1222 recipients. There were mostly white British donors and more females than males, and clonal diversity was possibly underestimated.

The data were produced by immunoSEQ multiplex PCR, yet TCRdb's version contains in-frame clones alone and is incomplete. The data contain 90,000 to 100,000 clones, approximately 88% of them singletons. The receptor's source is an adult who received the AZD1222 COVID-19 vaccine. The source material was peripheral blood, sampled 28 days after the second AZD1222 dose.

CDR3 nucleotide sequence: TGCGCCAGCAGCTTAATTGGGACAGGGAGCTACAATGAGCAGTTCTTC. Translating it yields CASSLIGTGSYNEQFF. The V call is TRBV5-1, the J call TRBJ2-1, with 9 bases matching TRBD1. The CDR3 runs 16 residues. With V trimmed by 2 bases and J by 3 bases, 6 bases remained unmatched. Per germline, CDR1 SGHRS and CDR2 YFSETQ.